A single T cell receptor beta chain is shown here with its context. What antigen it recognizes has not been identified. Mismatch with germline at one junction end may stem from a read error. TCR cDNA was synthesized by 5'RACE template switching, through which a universal primer site and unique molecular identifiers were introduced. Priming for cDNA synthesis came from both the TCR alpha and TCR beta constant segments. Library amplification involved two PCR steps, and the second step added sample barcodes and sequencing adapters. Sequencing of the libraries was done on either Illumina HiSeq 2500 (2x100 bp) or NovaSeq (2x150 bp). The study's own analysis went as follows. MIGEC handled demultiplexing of reads and collapsing into UMI consensus sequences, while MiXCR performed V(D)J alignment. Vaccine-responding clonotypes were identified with edgeR using replicate PBMC samples, with FDR below 0.01 and a log2 fold change above 5 up to day 15 being required. Each bulk clonotype was labeled CD4 or CD8 based on which sequenced repertoire, CD4 or CD8, contained the clonotype at higher abundance. TCRdb reran the public reads through fastp at Q25 and MiXCR, keeping productive beta chains. Identical CDR3 protein sequences are pooled into one entry, listed with their most common genes and DNA. The V and J calls and clone size are TCRdb's, not the authors'. The sample table contains 620,000 or so distinct CDR3 sequences; only one count was recorded for 12% of them. The ten largest clones add up to just under 15% of the sample.

The cysteine opens and the phenylalanine closes a CDR3 of 14 amino acids. This entry keeps only the CDR3 DNA: 42 bases, framed from base 1. Reading the germline V gene gives CDR1 SQVTM and CDR2 ANQGSEA. These data come from a study of T cells after yellow fever vaccination (dated by TCRdb to about 2019). As for the study more broadly: Libraries from fractions with low cell numbers were prepared with the SMART-Seq v4 Ultra Low Input RNA kit. The cohort comprised two healthy male donors, one aged 18 to 30 and one aged 30 to 39 years. To follow T-cell clones before and after both primary and booster YFV17D yellow fever vaccination, bulk TCR alpha and beta repertoires underwent longitudinal sequencing. Blood was collected at multiple timepoints before and after primary and secondary immunization, and bulk PBMC replicates and cell subsets were isolated.

Results the study describes overall, beyond this receptor: The secondary T-cell response was weaker than the primary response but faster, peaking on day 5 instead of day 15. A small fraction of clonotypes appeared in both the CD4 and CD8 compartments, likely as a result of convergent recombination. Only a couple of donors were included in the study, so the extent to which the findings can be generalized is limited. After the booster, most clones that had expanded after primary vaccination were detected again (around 96% of CD4 and 88% of CD8), suggesting broad maintenance of memory. Computational filtering was required because FACS-sorted repertoires could contain abundant contaminating clonotypes from the bulk population.

The treatment or condition label, read with the paper, signifies: live attenuated yellow fever vaccine strain. At each blood-draw timepoint, two biological replicates of bulk PBMCs were collected. PBMCs were isolated from peripheral blood using a standard Ficoll-Paque protocol. TriZol was used to extract RNA from bulk PBMCs, from CD4 and CD8 fractions, and from dextramer-positive and dextramer-negative fractions. The rearrangement joined TRBV29-1 to TRBJ1-3; the D gene identity is not certain. This sequence originates from a man aged 25 to 40 who received the YFV17D yellow fever vaccine. Sequenced here: PBMCs, sampled on the day of the yellow fever booster vaccination. The DNA reads TGCAGCGTCAATCCGGGTAATACTGGAAACACCACATATTTT. This sequence encodes CSVNPGNTGNTTYF. The variable domain in full, with residues beyond the CDR3 obtained from the reference TRBV29-1 and TRBJ1-3 genes, is SAVISQKPSRDICQRGTSLTIQCQVDSQVTMMFWYRQQPGQSLTLIATANQGSEATYESGFVIDKFPISRPNLTFSTLTVSNMSPEDSSIYLCSVNPGNTGNTTYFGEGSWLTVV.